This is a list of T cell receptor beta chains from one sample in a study of blood T cell repertoires in COVID-19. Sequencing was performed with immunoSEQ multiplex PCR; in TCRdb, only in-frame clones are kept and a portion is missing. Here the sample spans under 200,000 clones, around 80% being singletons. Sequences were obtained from peripheral blood. The source is a man aged 70 or older with active or convalescent COVID-19. CDR3s include the opening cysteine and the closing phenylalanine or tryptophan. Fields, in order: CDR3 protein, CDR3 DNA, clone size, J gene, CDR3 length, D gene, V gene. A D gene is named only where the DNA matches it firmly. For some rows the clone size is stated as once, few or many, or as a class when expanded; others skip it.

cdr3_aa: CASTPRESTEAFF
cdr3_nt: TGTGCCAGCACCCCCAGGGAATCCACTGAAGCTTTCTTT
clone_size: NA
j_call: TRBJ1-1
cdr3_length: 13
d_call: NA
v_call: TRBV27

cdr3_aa: CASSQEILGVGDNSPLHF
cdr3_nt: TGTGCCAGCAGCCAAGAGATTTTAGGTGTCGGGGATAATTCACCCCTCCACTTT
clone_size: NA
j_call: TRBJ1-6
cdr3_length: 18
d_call: NA
v_call: TRBV4-2

cdr3_aa: CASSRRAAPRRDTQYF
cdr3_nt: TGTGCCAGCAGCAGGCGAGCAGCGCCACGAAGAGATACGCAGTATTTT
clone_size: few
j_call: TRBJ2-3
cdr3_length: 16
d_call: NA
v_call: TRBV7-2

cdr3_aa: CASSIIGGDSYEQYF
cdr3_nt: TGTGCCAGTAGTATAATCGGGGGAGACTCCTACGAGCAGTACTTC
clone_size: NA
j_call: TRBJ2-7
cdr3_length: 15
d_call: NA
v_call: TRBV19

cdr3_aa: CASSQERRGDTDTQYF
cdr3_nt: TGCGCCAGCAGCCAAGAAAGACGGGGGGACACAGATACGCAGTATTTT
clone_size: NA
j_call: TRBJ2-3
cdr3_length: 16
d_call: TRBD2
v_call: TRBV4-3

cdr3_aa: CASSEPGTAQYEQYF
cdr3_nt: TGTGCCAGCAGTGAGCCCGGGACAGCCCAATACGAGCAGTACTTC
clone_size: NA
j_call: TRBJ2-7
cdr3_length: 15
d_call: TRBD1
v_call: TRBV6-1

cdr3_aa: CASSIGQYFSNQPQHF
cdr3_nt: TGTGCCAGTAGTATAGGACAGTATTTTAGCAATCAGCCCCAGCATTTT
clone_size: NA
j_call: TRBJ1-5
cdr3_length: 16
d_call: NA
v_call: TRBV19

cdr3_aa: CASSQGQGARGNTIYF
cdr3_nt: TGTGCCAGCAGCCAGGGACAGGGGGCGCGAGGAAACACCATATATTTT
clone_size: NA
j_call: TRBJ1-3
cdr3_length: 16
d_call: TRBD1
v_call: TRBV3-1/TRBV3-2

cdr3_aa: CASSLDGGSYNEQFF
cdr3_nt: TGTGCCAGCAGCTTAGATGGAGGCTCCTACAATGAGCAGTTCTTC
clone_size: NA
j_call: TRBJ2-1
cdr3_length: 15
d_call: NA
v_call: TRBV11-2

cdr3_aa: CASSYSRRGSGYTF
cdr3_nt: TGTGCCAGCAGTTACTCGAGAAGGGGGAGCGGCTACACCTTC
clone_size: NA
j_call: TRBJ1-2
cdr3_length: 14
d_call: NA
v_call: TRBV6-5

cdr3_aa: CASSPSAAGELFF
cdr3_nt: TGTGCCAGCAGCCCATCCGCGGCCGGGGAGCTGTTTTTT
clone_size: once
j_call: TRBJ2-2
cdr3_length: 13
d_call: NA
v_call: TRBV7-9

cdr3_aa: CASSPAYEQYF
cdr3_nt: TGTGCCAGCAGCCCTGCCTACGAGCAGTACTTC
clone_size: few
j_call: TRBJ2-7
cdr3_length: 11
d_call: NA
v_call: TRBV2

cdr3_aa: CASSVGGLQGLAIF
cdr3_nt: TGTGCCAGCAGCGTAGGAGGGCTACAGGGATTGGCGATCTTT
clone_size: NA
j_call: TRBJ1-1
cdr3_length: 14
d_call: NA
v_call: TRBV9

cdr3_aa: CASTKPGSGNTIYF
cdr3_nt: TGTGCCAGCACCAAACCCGGGTCAGGAAACACCATATATTTT
clone_size: NA
j_call: TRBJ1-3
cdr3_length: 14
d_call: NA
v_call: TRBV6-5

cdr3_aa: CASSWTVGTDTQYF
cdr3_nt: TGTGCCAGCAGCTGGACAGTTGGCACAGATACGCAGTATTTT
clone_size: NA
j_call: TRBJ2-3
cdr3_length: 14
d_call: NA
v_call: TRBV7-2

cdr3_aa: CASSRGQGNQPQHF
cdr3_nt: TGTGCCAGCAGCCGCGGACAGGGCAATCAGCCCCAGCATTTT
clone_size: few
j_call: TRBJ1-5
cdr3_length: 14
d_call: TRBD1
v_call: TRBV7-2

cdr3_aa: CASSESLGLAGGPSYEQYF
cdr3_nt: TGTGCCAGCAGTGAATCCCTTGGACTAGCGGGGGGCCCTTCCTACGAGCAGTACTTC
clone_size: NA
j_call: TRBJ2-7
cdr3_length: 19
d_call: TRBD2
v_call: TRBV6-1

cdr3_aa: CASSSGQGAGGYGYTF
cdr3_nt: TGTGCCAGCAGCTCAGGACAGGGAGCGGGAGGCTATGGCTACACCTTC
clone_size: NA
j_call: TRBJ1-2
cdr3_length: 16
d_call: TRBD1
v_call: TRBV7-9

cdr3_aa: CASSSTATNEKLFF
cdr3_nt: TGTGCCAGTAGTTCGACAGCAACTAATGAAAAACTGTTTTTT
clone_size: few
j_call: TRBJ1-4
cdr3_length: 14
d_call: NA
v_call: TRBV19

cdr3_aa: CAWSGTGTGYTF
cdr3_nt: TGTGCCTGGTCAGGGACAGGGACTGGCTACACCTTC
clone_size: NA
j_call: TRBJ1-2
cdr3_length: 12
d_call: TRBD1
v_call: TRBV30

cdr3_aa: CASSQDLGVRLNSGNTIYF
cdr3_nt: TGCGCCAGCAGCCAAGATTTAGGCGTGAGACTGAACTCTGGAAACACCATATATTTT
clone_size: NA
j_call: TRBJ1-3
cdr3_length: 19
d_call: NA
v_call: TRBV4-3

cdr3_aa: CASSPATAGEYNEQFF
cdr3_nt: TGCGCCAGCAGCCCGGCCACAGCGGGGGAGTACAATGAGCAGTTCTTC
clone_size: NA
j_call: TRBJ2-1
cdr3_length: 16
d_call: TRBD2
v_call: TRBV5-1

cdr3_aa: CASRTTSGSWSNEQFF
cdr3_nt: TGCGCCAGCAGAACGACTAGCGGGAGCTGGAGCAATGAGCAGTTCTTC
clone_size: NA
j_call: TRBJ2-1
cdr3_length: 16
d_call: TRBD2
v_call: TRBV5-1

cdr3_aa: CASSVMGANTGELFF
cdr3_nt: TGTGCCAGCAGCGTTATGGGGGCCAACACCGGGGAGCTGTTTTTT
clone_size: NA
j_call: TRBJ2-2
cdr3_length: 15
d_call: NA
v_call: TRBV9

cdr3_aa: CASSYLGTGGRETQYF
cdr3_nt: TGTGCCAGCAGTTACTTGGGGACAGGGGGGAGAGAGACCCAGTACTTC
clone_size: NA
j_call: TRBJ2-5
cdr3_length: 16
d_call: TRBD1
v_call: TRBV6-2/TRBV6-3

cdr3_aa: CASSYDRGNTEAFF
cdr3_nt: TGTGCCAGCAGTTATGACAGGGGGAACACTGAAGCTTTCTTT
clone_size: NA
j_call: TRBJ1-1
cdr3_length: 14
d_call: TRBD1
v_call: TRBV7-2

cdr3_aa: CASSQENYGTANYGYTF
cdr3_nt: TGCGCCAGCAGCCAAGAAAACTATGGGACAGCAAACTATGGCTACACCTTC
clone_size: NA
j_call: TRBJ1-2
cdr3_length: 17
d_call: TRBD1
v_call: TRBV4-3

cdr3_aa: CASSGDSNSPLHF
cdr3_nt: TGTGCCAGCAGCGGAGACAGCAATTCACCCCTCCACTTT
clone_size: few
j_call: TRBJ1-6
cdr3_length: 13
d_call: NA
v_call: TRBV9

cdr3_aa: CASSLDMNSPLHF
cdr3_nt: TGTGCCAGCAGCTTGGACATGAATTCACCCCTCCACTTT
clone_size: once
j_call: TRBJ1-6
cdr3_length: 13
d_call: NA
v_call: TRBV7-2

cdr3_aa: CASNPGLAEETQYF
cdr3_nt: TGTGCCAGCAACCCGGGACTAGCAGAGGAGACCCAGTACTTC
clone_size: once
j_call: TRBJ2-5
cdr3_length: 14
d_call: TRBD2
v_call: TRBV6-2/TRBV6-3

cdr3_aa: CASSPGTDSHSGNTIYF
cdr3_nt: TGCGCCAGCAGCCCAGGGACAGACTCTCACTCTGGAAACACCATATATTTT
clone_size: NA
j_call: TRBJ1-3
cdr3_length: 17
d_call: TRBD1
v_call: TRBV5-1

cdr3_aa: CAGSTGAEQYF
cdr3_nt: TGTGCCGGATCGACAGGGGCCGAGCAGTACTTC
clone_size: NA
j_call: TRBJ2-7
cdr3_length: 11
d_call: TRBD1
v_call: TRBV30

cdr3_aa: CASSPPGFRRDYTF
cdr3_nt: TGTGCCAGCAGCCCCCCCGGGTTCCGCAGGGACTACACCTTC
clone_size: NA
j_call: TRBJ1-2
cdr3_length: 14
d_call: NA
v_call: TRBV7-2

cdr3_aa: CASSEQGALVEPQHF
cdr3_nt: TGTGCCAGCAGTGAACAGGGGGCACTTGTGGAGCCCCAGCATTTT
clone_size: few
j_call: TRBJ1-5
cdr3_length: 15
d_call: TRBD1
v_call: TRBV2

cdr3_aa: CASSVGDGELFF
cdr3_nt: TGTGCCAGCAGCGTCGGTGACGGGGAGCTGTTTTTT
clone_size: NA
j_call: TRBJ2-2
cdr3_length: 12
d_call: NA
v_call: TRBV11-3

cdr3_aa: CASSLEGQGGETQYF
cdr3_nt: TGCGCCAGCAGCTTGGAGGGACAGGGGGGAGAGACCCAGTACTTC
clone_size: NA
j_call: TRBJ2-5
cdr3_length: 15
d_call: TRBD1
v_call: TRBV5-1

cdr3_aa: CASSAGYTGELFF
cdr3_nt: TGTGCCAGCAGTGCAGGGTACACCGGGGAGCTGTTTTTT
clone_size: NA
j_call: TRBJ2-2
cdr3_length: 13
d_call: NA
v_call: TRBV6-4

cdr3_aa: CASSFGQAEREQYF
cdr3_nt: TGCGCCAGCAGCTTTGGACAGGCCGAACGCGAGCAGTACTTC
clone_size: NA
j_call: TRBJ2-7
cdr3_length: 14
d_call: TRBD1
v_call: TRBV5-1

cdr3_aa: CASSQDYGQALGYTF
cdr3_nt: TGCGCCAGCAGCCAAGATTACGGACAGGCCCTAGGCTACACCTTC
clone_size: NA
j_call: TRBJ1-2
cdr3_length: 15
d_call: TRBD1
v_call: TRBV4-1

cdr3_aa: CASSLRGGNIQYF
cdr3_nt: TGTGCCAGCAGCTTGCGGGGGGGGAACATTCAGTACTTC
clone_size: NA
j_call: TRBJ2-4
cdr3_length: 13
d_call: NA
v_call: TRBV12-1

cdr3_aa: CASSPGTGNQPQHF
cdr3_nt: TGTGCCAGCAGCCCCGGGACAGGTAATCAGCCCCAGCATTTT
clone_size: many
j_call: TRBJ1-5
cdr3_length: 14
d_call: TRBD1
v_call: TRBV3-1/TRBV3-2

cdr3_aa: CASSPGQGVSLVTQYF
cdr3_nt: TGTGCCAGCAGTCCAGGACAGGGAGTCTCTCTGGTGACCCAGTACTTC
clone_size: NA
j_call: TRBJ2-5
cdr3_length: 16
d_call: TRBD1
v_call: TRBV27

cdr3_aa: CSVHPGQGAMGLGGPQHF
cdr3_nt: TGCAGCGTCCACCCGGGACAGGGGGCGATGGGGCTTGGGGGGCCCCAGCATTTT
clone_size: once
j_call: TRBJ1-5
cdr3_length: 18
d_call: TRBD1
v_call: TRBV29-1

cdr3_aa: CASRGLASDTQYF
cdr3_nt: TGTGCCAGTAGGGGACTAGCTTCAGATACGCAGTATTTT
clone_size: NA
j_call: TRBJ2-3
cdr3_length: 13
d_call: TRBD2
v_call: TRBV19

cdr3_aa: CAWREKAADTQYF
cdr3_nt: TGTGCCTGGAGGGAAAAGGCGGCCGATACGCAGTATTTT
clone_size: NA
j_call: TRBJ2-3
cdr3_length: 13
d_call: NA
v_call: TRBV30

cdr3_aa: CASSTRGVRVTEAFF
cdr3_nt: TGTGCCAGCAGTACCCGGGGGGTCAGGGTCACTGAAGCTTTCTTT
clone_size: NA
j_call: TRBJ1-1
cdr3_length: 15
d_call: NA
v_call: TRBV6-5

cdr3_aa: CASSLLLAGGNEQFF
cdr3_nt: TGTGCCAGCAGCTTACTCTTAGCGGGAGGAAATGAGCAGTTCTTC
clone_size: NA
j_call: TRBJ2-1
cdr3_length: 15
d_call: TRBD2
v_call: TRBV11-2

cdr3_aa: CASVKDRGGNTEAFF
cdr3_nt: TGTGCCAGCGTTAAGGACCGGGGGGGGAACACTGAAGCTTTCTTT
clone_size: once
j_call: TRBJ1-1
cdr3_length: 15
d_call: NA
v_call: TRBV2

cdr3_aa: CSAGTTAKFF
cdr3_nt: TGCAGTGCTGGGACTACCGCAAAGTTCTTC
clone_size: NA
j_call: TRBJ2-1
cdr3_length: 10
d_call: TRBD2
v_call: TRBV20-1

cdr3_aa: CASSLDSPDYGYTF
cdr3_nt: TGTGCCAGCAGTTTAGACAGTCCTGACTATGGCTACACCTTC
clone_size: NA
j_call: TRBJ1-2
cdr3_length: 14
d_call: NA
v_call: TRBV28

cdr3_aa: CASSVQGWTEAFF
cdr3_nt: TGTGCCAGCAGCGTCCAGGGATGGACTGAAGCTTTCTTT
clone_size: NA
j_call: TRBJ1-1
cdr3_length: 13
d_call: NA
v_call: TRBV11-2